Listed here are 12 T cell receptor beta chains from one sample, sequenced in a study of shared clonotypes between healthy human individuals. Sequenced by immunoSEQ multiplex PCR; TCRdb stores in-frame clones only, minus some. The table includes roughly 1 million clones, around 78% detected once. The sequencing sample was made of memory CD4+ T cells from PBMCs. The subset was: CD45RA-negative fraction. The receptors come from a man aged 18 to 29 in good health. Some clones in this sample may be carry-over from other donors' samples.

The chain joins TRBV6-1 to TRBJ2-4; 8 nucleotides agree with TRBD1. The CDR3 is made up of 14 amino acids. The germline gives CDR1 MNHNS, CDR2 SASEGT. V gave up 4 bases and J gave up 2 bases; unmatched junction bases: 1. CDR3: CASSGQGSKNIQYF. The CDR3 DNA reads TGTGCCAGCAGTGGACAGGGGTCCAAAAACATTCAGTACTTC.

This clone has only a few counts. This CDR3 is CAPPRDSPYF. In DNA form, the CDR3 reads TGTGCCCCCCCTCGGGACAGCCCTTATTTT. The J gene is TRBJ1-3, the V gene TRBV27; TRBD1 matches 7 bases. The CDR3 is 10 residues long. Trimming took 11 bases from V and 16 from J; bases not matched to a gene: 11. CDR1 and CDR2 from the germline V gene are MNHEY and SMNVEV (reference sequence).

This sequence joins TRBV4-3 and TRBJ1-1; D is unclear. There are 15 residues in the CDR3. The V end lost 0 bases, the J end lost 1 base, and 9 bases lay between the germline ends. In germline, CDR1 is LGHNA, CDR2 YSLEER. The CDR3 DNA reads TGCGCCAGCAGCCAAGAGTACATGGGGAACACTGAAGCTTTCTTT. Translated, it gives CASSQEYMGNTEAFF.

The rearrangement uses TRBV6-1 and TRBJ2-1; D unresolved. The ends were cut back, 6 bases at V and 5 bases at J, with 14 bases in the middle. This CDR3 comprises 14 residues. Germline V CDR1 and CDR2: MNHNS, SASEGT. Here the CDR3 reads CASSPHGTNNEQFF. In nucleotides, the CDR3 is TGTGCCAGCAGCCCCCACGGAACCAACAATGAGCAGTTCTTC.

The rearrangement uses TRBV7-2 and TRBJ2-5; 13 bases are a match to TRBD2. The V gene end was trimmed by 3 bases and the J gene end by 5 bases; junction bases not matched to a gene: 6. The CDR3 is 16 residues long. Germline V gene sequence: CDR1 SGHTA, CDR2 FQGNSA. CDR3 nucleotides: TGTGCCAGCAGCTTCCAAGGACTAGCGGGAGACGAGACCCAGTACTTC. Translating gives CASSFQGLAGDETQYF.

The V gene is TRBV2, the J gene TRBJ2-3; D not certain. This CDR3 is built from 15 residues. Trimming left V 0 bases short and J 2 bases short, with 9 bases between. Germline V lookup: CDR1 SNHLY, CDR2 FYNNEI. The CDR3 nucleotides read TGTGCCAGCAGTGAAGCGGGCCGGATCACAGATACGCAGTATTTT. This gives the protein CASSEAGRITDTQYF.

In its sample, this clone was seen a few times. This chain connects TRBV7-3 to TRBJ1-1; no definite D call. Germline V lookup: CDR1 SGHTA, CDR2 FQGTGA. The CDR3 is 13 residues long. V was shortened by 1 base and J by 0 bases, with 3 bases between the two germline ends. This chain's CDR3 is CASSLMVNTEAFF. CDR3 nucleotide sequence: TGTGCCAGCAGCTTAATGGTGAACACTGAAGCTTTCTTT.

The chain employs TRBV9 and TRBJ1-1; perhaps TRBD1 as D (6 bases). V was clipped by 4 bases and J by 3 bases, with 13 bases between them. The CDR3 has 14 amino acids. Germline V gene data show CDR1 as SGDLS and CDR2 as YYNGEE. The CDR3 DNA reads as TGTGCCAGCAGCCTACAGGGAGGAGACACTGAAGCTTTCTTT. It specifies CASSLQGGDTEAFF.

In its sample, this clone was seen once. Given a much more abundant clone one base away, this may be a read error. The chain uses TRBV4-2 and TRBJ1-1; no reliable D call. CDR3 length: 13 amino acids. Trimming stripped 3 bases from V and 0 bases from J, with 5 bases between. Germline CDR1 reads LGHNA; CDR2 reads YNFKEQ. The CDR3 DNA is TGTGCCAGCAGCCAGGGGATGAACACTGAAGCTTTCTTT. Its translation: CASSQGMNTEAFF.

The DNA of the CDR3 is TGTGCCAGCAGCTTAGCATTCCGCAGACAGGGGAACTATGGCTACACCTTC. Translated: CASSLAFRRQGNYGYTF. The rearrangement joins TRBV11-2 to TRBJ1-2, with 8 bases lining up with TRBD1. Germline V CDR1 and CDR2: SGHAT, FQNNGV. Trimming at V came to 1 base and at J to 2 bases, leaving 9 bases not matched to a gene. The CDR3 extends over 17 amino acids. Complete variable domain (other parts from reference TRBV11-2 and TRBJ1-2): EAGVAQSPRYKIIEKRQSVAFWCNPISGHATLYWYQQILGQGPKLLIQFQNNGVVDDSQLPKDRFSAERLKGVDSTLKIQPAKLEDSAVYLCASSLAFRRQGNYGYTFGSGTRLTVV.

CDR3: CASSLAGQATYEQYF. Written as DNA, the CDR3 is TGTGCCAGCAGCTTAGCGGGACAGGCCACCTACGAGCAGTACTTC. The gene calls are TRBV5-6 and TRBJ2-7; TRBD1 might be the D (8 bases). The CDR3 has 15 residues. Germline CDR1 is SGHDT and CDR2 is YYEEEE. V lost 2 bases and J 2 bases, leaving 14 bases between the germline ends.

CDR3 DNA: TGTGCCAGCAGTTTCTGGGGGCAGGGTTCCACCGGGGAGCTGTTTTTT. As protein: CASSFWGQGSTGELFF. V and J are TRBV28 and TRBJ2-2; maybe TRBD1 (6 bases). The V and J ends lost 3 bases and 4 bases respectively, with 15 bases between them. CDR1 is MDHEN, CDR2 SYDVKM, per germline. This CDR3 is built from 16 residues.